These T cell receptor beta chains were read from a single sample in a study of T cell changes during pregnancy in multiple sclerosis. TCRdb's copy holds only in-frame clones and misses some; the assay was immunoSEQ multiplex PCR. The sample has about 36,000 clones; roughly 93% are singletons. Sequencing used CD4+ T cells from peripheral blood mononuclear cells, obtained in the first trimester of pregnancy. The receptors were gathered from a female donor with multiple sclerosis, enrolled in a pregnancy study. CDR3s include the opening cysteine and the closing phenylalanine or tryptophan. The D gene is left open where the match is weak. Clone size is stated in some rows and not others, as once, few, many or a class when expanded.

V gene	D gene	clone size	J gene	CDR3 protein	CDR3 DNA
TRBV7-2	-	-	TRBJ1-2	CASSLDRLSNYGYTF	TGTGCCAGCAGCCTTGACAGATTGTCTAACTATGGCTACACCTTC
TRBV18	-	-	TRBJ1-5	CASSPQGGQPQHF	TGTGCCAGCTCACCACAGGGCGGGCAGCCCCAGCATTTT
TRBV9	TRBD2	-	TRBJ2-5	CASSVEASGRETQYF	TGTGCCAGCAGCGTAGAGGCTAGCGGGCGGGAGACCCAGTACTTC
TRBV6-1	TRBD1	-	TRBJ1-4	CASSEAVRGSATNEKLFF	TGTGCCAGCAGTGAAGCAGTCAGGGGGAGTGCAACTAATGAAAAACTGTTTTTT
TRBV29-1	TRBD1	-	TRBJ1-4	CSVGDRGSEKLFF	TGCAGCGTTGGGGACAGGGGGTCGGAAAAACTGTTTTTT
TRBV15	-	once	TRBJ1-1	CATSRISTGWNTEAFF	TGTGCCACCAGCAGAATTTCGACAGGTTGGAACACTGAAGCTTTCTTT
TRBV11-2	-	-	TRBJ2-5	CASSLGSAWEETQYF	TGTGCCAGCAGCTTAGGGTCAGCCTGGGAGGAGACCCAGTACTTC
TRBV7-9	TRBD2	-	TRBJ2-7	CASSFLGGSDEQYF	TGTGCCAGCAGCTTTCTAGGCGGGAGCGACGAGCAGTACTTC
TRBV7-3	-	-	TRBJ1-1	CASSLTGGVEAFF	TGTGCCAGCAGCTTAACGGGGGGAGTGGAAGCTTTCTTT
TRBV4-2	-	-	TRBJ2-6	CASSQAQTGGLAGANVLTF	TGTGCCAGCAGCCAAGCGCAGACAGGAGGACTTGCTGGGGCCAACGTCCTGACTTTC
TRBV27	-	once	TRBJ2-2	CASSLSAPGLIGVTGELFF	TGTGCCAGCAGTTTATCGGCCCCAGGGCTCATAGGGGTCACCGGGGAGCTGTTTTTT
TRBV7-8	-	-	TRBJ1-1	CATRPGQRGTEAFF	TGTGCCACCAGACCCGGACAGCGCGGCACTGAAGCTTTCTTT
TRBV2	-	-	TRBJ1-1	CASSGEGRSFTEAFF	TGTGCCAGCAGTGGGGAGGGGAGGTCGTTCACTGAAGCTTTCTTT
TRBV28	-	-	TRBJ1-5	CASSMGVSNQPQHF	TGTGCCAGCAGTATGGGAGTTAGCAATCAGCCCCAGCATTTT
TRBV27	TRBD1	-	TRBJ2-7	CASSRDSYEQYF	TGTGCCAGCAGTCGGGACAGCTACGAGCAGTACTTC
TRBV6-5	-	-	TRBJ1-2	CASRTLSRNYGYTF	TGTGCCAGCAGGACTCTATCTAGAAACTATGGCTACACCTTC
TRBV2	TRBD1	few	TRBJ1-1	CASRTIGQGAGSTEAFF	TGTGCCAGCAGGACGATTGGACAGGGGGCAGGGAGCACTGAAGCTTTCTTT
TRBV13	TRBD1	-	TRBJ2-7	CASIQQGVTYEQYF	TGTGCCAGCATCCAACAGGGGGTTACCTACGAGCAGTACTTC
TRBV28	TRBD1	-	TRBJ2-2	CASSLWPGGTTGELFF	TGTGCCAGCAGTTTATGGCCAGGGGGAACCACCGGGGAGCTGTTTTTT
TRBV19	TRBD2	-	TRBJ2-3	CASTQGLAGADTQYF	TGTGCCAGCACACAAGGACTAGCGGGAGCAGATACGCAGTATTTT
TRBV10-3	TRBD1	-	TRBJ1-6	CAISGDRGGSPLHF	TGTGCCATCAGTGGAGACAGGGGTGGCTCACCCCTCCACTTT
TRBV6-1	TRBD1	-	TRBJ1-4	CASGGQWDRENEKLFF	TGTGCCAGCGGTGGACAATGGGACAGGGAGAATGAAAAACTGTTTTTT
TRBV5-1	TRBD1	-	TRBJ2-7	CASSQTGFSYEQYF	TGCGCCAGCAGCCAGACAGGGTTCTCCTACGAGCAGTACTTC
TRBV7-3	-	-	TRBJ2-2	CASSLTGDGTGELFF	TGTGCCAGCAGCTTAACGGGAGACGGGACCGGGGAGCTGTTTTTT
TRBV2	TRBD1	-	TRBJ1-5	CASRGQSNQPQHF	TGTGCCAGCAGGGGACAGAGCAATCAGCCCCAGCATTTT
TRBV25-1	-	-	TRBJ2-1	CASSEPGAYNEQFF	TGTGCCAGCAGTGAACCGGGGGCCTACAATGAGCAGTTCTTC
TRBV28	-	-	TRBJ2-7	CASRMPGEGGEQYF	TGTGCCAGCAGAATGCCGGGGGAGGGGGGCGAGCAGTACTTC
TRBV5-1	-	-	TRBJ2-2	CASAIPDTGELFF	TGCGCCAGCGCCATTCCGGACACCGGGGAGCTGTTTTTT
TRBV6-5	-	-	TRBJ2-7	CASSWNSQTYEQYF	TGTGCCAGCAGTTGGAACAGCCAGACCTACGAGCAGTACTTC
TRBV30	TRBD1	-	TRBJ1-5	CAWRQGAGNQPQHF	TGTGCCTGGAGACAGGGGGCTGGCAATCAGCCCCAGCATTTT
TRBV28	TRBD2	-	TRBJ2-3	CASTGTSGRVNTDTQYF	TGTGCCAGCACCGGGACTAGCGGGCGGGTTAACACAGATACGCAGTATTTT
TRBV7-6	-	-	TRBJ1-2	CASSSLRGAQAPYGYTF	TGTGCCAGCAGCTCCCTTCGGGGGGCGCAGGCACCCTATGGCTACACCTTC
TRBV7-8	TRBD2	-	TRBJ2-1	CASSPEGGGSGYNEQFF	TGTGCCAGCAGCCCTGAAGGTGGCGGGAGTGGGTACAATGAGCAGTTCTTC
TRBV18	-	-	TRBJ2-5	CASSRLAVQETQYF	TGTGCCAGCTCTCGCCTGGCAGTCCAAGAGACCCAGTACTTC
TRBV9	TRBD1	-	TRBJ2-3	CASSSRQGSGTDTQYF	TGTGCCAGCAGCTCCAGACAGGGGTCGGGCACAGATACGCAGTATTTT
TRBV4-3	TRBD1	-	TRBJ1-2	CASNHQNVGQGLDGYTF	TGCGCCAGCAACCACCAGAACGTGGGACAGGGGCTCGATGGCTACACCTTC
TRBV7-2	TRBD1	-	TRBJ2-5	CASSLVSQGAETQYF	TGTGCCAGCAGCTTAGTTTCACAGGGGGCTGAGACCCAGTACTTC
TRBV19	-	once	TRBJ2-1	CASKEEYHEQFF	TGTGCCAGTAAGGAGGAATACCATGAGCAGTTCTTC
TRBV15	-	-	TRBJ2-1	CATSRQGTREQFF	TGTGCCACCAGCAGACAGGGGACCAGGGAGCAGTTCTTC
TRBV6-1	-	-	TRBJ1-6	CASTSRGFSPLHF	TGTGCCAGCACCTCCAGGGGATTTTCACCCCTCCACTTT
TRBV5-1	-	-	TRBJ1-2	CASSLKTGPGSGYTF	TGCGCCAGCAGCTTAAAGACAGGCCCGGGAAGCGGCTACACCTTC
TRBV5-1	-	-	TRBJ2-7	CASSLEGPGDSYEQYF	TGCGCCAGCAGCTTGGAGGGCCCAGGGGACTCCTACGAGCAGTACTTC
TRBV5-1	TRBD1	-	TRBJ2-1	CASRPGQGAPNEQFF	TGCGCCAGCAGACCGGGACAGGGGGCTCCCAATGAGCAGTTCTTC
TRBV19	TRBD2	once	TRBJ2-7	CASSIRSGGTYEQYF	TGTGCCAGTAGTATAAGAAGCGGGGGGACCTACGAGCAGTACTTC
TRBV18	-	-	TRBJ1-2	CASSPPRGRPGYGYTF	TGTGCCAGCTCACCACCTCGAGGGAGGCCTGGCTATGGCTACACCTTC
TRBV7-9	-	-	TRBJ1-2	CASSAQIQDGYTF	TGTGCCAGCAGCGCACAGATCCAGGATGGCTACACCTTC
TRBV7-2	TRBD1	-	TRBJ2-7	CASSLAGQAYEQYF	TGTGCCAGCAGCTTAGCCGGACAGGCCTACGAGCAGTACTTC
TRBV18	-	-	TRBJ1-1	CASSPQGFTEAFF	TGTGCCAGCTCACCACAGGGGTTTACTGAAGCTTTCTTT
TRBV7-9	TRBD2	-	TRBJ2-3	CASSLGLAGVPDTQYF	TGTGCCAGCAGCTTAGGACTAGCGGGGGTTCCGGATACGCAGTATTTT
TRBV19	-	-	TRBJ1-1	CASSIGGRGIAEAFF	TGTGCCAGTAGTATAGGAGGTCGGGGGATAGCTGAAGCTTTCTTT
TRBV4-1	-	-	TRBJ1-1	CASSETQGSPASNTEAFF	TGCGCCAGCAGTGAGACGCAGGGATCTCCAGCCTCGAACACTGAAGCTTTCTTT
TRBV7-9	TRBD1	-	TRBJ2-7	CASSLETGSYEQYF	TGTGCCAGCAGCTTGGAGACAGGGTCCTACGAGCAGTACTTC
TRBV2	TRBD1	-	TRBJ2-1	CASSEVQGQGAGEQFF	TGTGCCAGCAGTGAAGTTCAGGGACAGGGGGCAGGTGAGCAGTTCTTC
TRBV2	-	-	TRBJ1-4	CASRIRPTANEKLFF	TGTGCCAGCAGGATCCGCCCTACCGCTAATGAAAAACTGTTTTTT
TRBV27	TRBD1	-	TRBJ1-2	CASGDRGRGLIGYTF	TGTGCCAGCGGGGACAGGGGGCGCGGTTTGATCGGCTACACCTTC
TRBV4-1	-	-	TRBJ2-7	CASSQGASRGKGNEQYF	TGCGCCAGCAGCCAAGGGGCCTCAAGAGGGAAAGGTAACGAGCAGTACTTC
TRBV19	-	-	TRBJ1-2	CASRDTNYGYTF	TGTGCCAGTCGGGACACTAACTATGGCTACACCTTC